This TCR beta chain was captured in a study of blood T cell repertoires in COVID-19. The wider study: There were acute and convalescent COVID-19 samples, and they came from the United States, Italy and Spain.

Per the authors' pipeline: Estimated nucleated cell counts came from reference gene primer amplification. Sequencing was performed with immunoSEQ multiplex PCR; in TCRdb, only in-frame clones are kept and a portion is missing. D and trimming were read from the DNA, whereas the V and J calls and clone size are those reported in that table. The sample has about 150,000 clones, almost 85% seen once. Unmatched junction bases numbered 8, after V lost 8 bases and J lost 0 bases. Germline V lookup: CDR1 MNHEY, CDR2 SMNVEV (reference sequence). The CDR3 is made up of 17 amino acids. This TCR derives from a man aged 18 to 30 with active or convalescent COVID-19. The sequenced material came from peripheral blood. The chain has TRBV27 and TRBJ2-3; 13 positions agree with TRBD2. In nucleotides, the CDR3 is TGTGCCAGCCTCTCAAGACTAGCGGGGGGAAGCACAGATACGCAGTATTTT. This gives the protein CASLSRLAGGSTDTQYF.